This T cell receptor beta chain was recorded in a study of T cell clonality in common variable immunodeficiency. Sequencing used immunoSEQ multiplex PCR; TCRdb keeps in-frame clones, though not all of them. The sample was found to contain fewer than 70,000 clones, and every one recurs. This clone has a count of ten or more. The sequenced fragment ends 3 residues before the CDR3 boundary, so the rest is inferred from the germline J gene. The CDR3 contains 14 residues. J gave up 5 bases and V 6 bases, and 6 bases lay outside the gene matches. CDR1 is SGHTA and CDR2 is FQGTGA in the germline V gene. The TCR comes from a person between 18 and 75 years old in good health. Material: peripheral blood mononuclear cells. The chain links TRBV7-3 to TRBJ2-3; 9 bases align to TRBD1. The chain's CDR3 is CASSQTGGEDTQYF. The covered CDR3 bases are TGTGCCAGCAGTCAGACAGGGGGGGAAGATACG.